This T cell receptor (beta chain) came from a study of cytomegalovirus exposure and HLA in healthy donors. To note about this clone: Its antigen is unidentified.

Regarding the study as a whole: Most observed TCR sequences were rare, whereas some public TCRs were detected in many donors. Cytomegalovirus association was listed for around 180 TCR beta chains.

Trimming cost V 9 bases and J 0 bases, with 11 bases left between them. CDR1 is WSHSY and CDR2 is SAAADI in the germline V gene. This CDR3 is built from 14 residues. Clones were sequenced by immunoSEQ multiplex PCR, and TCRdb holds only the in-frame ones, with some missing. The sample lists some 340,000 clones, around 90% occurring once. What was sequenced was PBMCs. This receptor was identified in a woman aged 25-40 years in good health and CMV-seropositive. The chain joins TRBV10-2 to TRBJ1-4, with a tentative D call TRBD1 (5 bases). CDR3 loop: CASRGAPTNEKLFF. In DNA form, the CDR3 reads TGCGCCAGTAGGGGCGCACCAACTAATGAAAAACTGTTTTTT.